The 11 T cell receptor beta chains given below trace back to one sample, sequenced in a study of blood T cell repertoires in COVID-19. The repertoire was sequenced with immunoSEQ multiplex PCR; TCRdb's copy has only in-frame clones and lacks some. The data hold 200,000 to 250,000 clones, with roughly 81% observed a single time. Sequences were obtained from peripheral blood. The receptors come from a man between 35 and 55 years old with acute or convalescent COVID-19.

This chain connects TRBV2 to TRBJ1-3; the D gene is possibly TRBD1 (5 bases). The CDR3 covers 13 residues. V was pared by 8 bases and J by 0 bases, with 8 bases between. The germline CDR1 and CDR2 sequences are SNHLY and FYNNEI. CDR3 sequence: CASGANSGNTIYF. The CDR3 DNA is TGTGCCAGCGGGGCGAACTCTGGAAACACCATATATTTT.

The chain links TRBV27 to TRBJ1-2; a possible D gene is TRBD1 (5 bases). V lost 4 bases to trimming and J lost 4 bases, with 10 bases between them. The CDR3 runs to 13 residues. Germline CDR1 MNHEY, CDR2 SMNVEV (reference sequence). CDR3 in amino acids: CASSSNRLYGYTF. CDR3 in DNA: TGTGCCAGCAGTTCGAACAGGCTCTATGGCTACACCTTC.

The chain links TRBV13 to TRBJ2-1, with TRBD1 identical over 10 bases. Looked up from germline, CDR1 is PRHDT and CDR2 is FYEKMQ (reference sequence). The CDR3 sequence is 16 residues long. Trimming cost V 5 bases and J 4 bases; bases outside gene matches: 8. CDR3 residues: CASSVQTGGRYNEQFF. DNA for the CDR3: TGTGCCAGCAGCGTTCAGACAGGGGGCCGTTACAATGAGCAGTTCTTC.

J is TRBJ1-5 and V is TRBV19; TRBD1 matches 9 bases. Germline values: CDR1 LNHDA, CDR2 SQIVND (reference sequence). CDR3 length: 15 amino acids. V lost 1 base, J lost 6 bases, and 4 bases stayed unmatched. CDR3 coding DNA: TGTGCCAGTAGTATAGTCGGGGACAGGGCTCAGCCCCAGCATTTT. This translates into CASSIVGDRAQPQHF.

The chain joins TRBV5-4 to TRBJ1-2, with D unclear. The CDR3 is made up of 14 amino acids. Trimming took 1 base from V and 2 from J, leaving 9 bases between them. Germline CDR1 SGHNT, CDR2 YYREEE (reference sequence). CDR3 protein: CASSLTVGNYGYTF. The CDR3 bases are TGTGCCAGCAGCTTGACAGTTGGGAACTATGGCTACACCTTC.

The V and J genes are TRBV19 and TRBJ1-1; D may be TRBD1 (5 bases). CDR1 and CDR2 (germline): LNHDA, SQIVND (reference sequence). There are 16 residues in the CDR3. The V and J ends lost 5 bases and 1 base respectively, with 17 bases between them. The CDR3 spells CASSSGGLSANTEAFF. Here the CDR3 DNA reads TGTGCCAGTAGTTCGGGGGGGTTATCAGCGAACACTGAAGCTTTCTTT.

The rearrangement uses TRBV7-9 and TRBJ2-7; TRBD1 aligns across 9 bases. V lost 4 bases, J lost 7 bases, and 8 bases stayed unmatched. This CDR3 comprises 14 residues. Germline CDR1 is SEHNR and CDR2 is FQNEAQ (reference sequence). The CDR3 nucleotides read TGTGCCAGCAGCTCAAGCGGGACAGGGAAGGAGCAGTACTTC. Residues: CASSSSGTGKEQYF.

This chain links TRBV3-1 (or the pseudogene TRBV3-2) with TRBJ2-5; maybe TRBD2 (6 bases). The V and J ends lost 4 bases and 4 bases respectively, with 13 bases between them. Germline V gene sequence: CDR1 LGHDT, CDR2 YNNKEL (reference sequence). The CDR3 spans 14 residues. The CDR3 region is CASSRMGGVETQYF. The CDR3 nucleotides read TGTGCCAGCAGCCGGATGGGGGGTGTAGAGACCCAGTACTTC.

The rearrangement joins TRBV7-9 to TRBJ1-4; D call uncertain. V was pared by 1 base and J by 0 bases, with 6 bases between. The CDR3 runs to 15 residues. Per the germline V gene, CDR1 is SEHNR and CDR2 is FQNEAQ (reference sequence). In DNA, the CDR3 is TGTGCCAGCAGCTTAGGAGGTACAACTAATGAAAAACTGTTTTTT. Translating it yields CASSLGGTTNEKLFF. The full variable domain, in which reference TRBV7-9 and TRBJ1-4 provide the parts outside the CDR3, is DTGVSQNPRHKITKRGQNVTFRCDPISEHNRLYWYRQTLGQGPEFLTYFQNEAQLEKSRLLSDRFSAERPKGSFSTLEIQRTEQGDSAMYLCASSLGGTTNEKLFFGSGTQLSVL.

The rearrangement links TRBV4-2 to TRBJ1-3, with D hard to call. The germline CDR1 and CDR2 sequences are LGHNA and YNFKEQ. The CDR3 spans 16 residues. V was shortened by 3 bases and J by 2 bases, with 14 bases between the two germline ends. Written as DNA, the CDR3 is TGTGCCAGCAGCCAGAGGGAGAATTCAGCTGGAAACACCATATATTTT. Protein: CASSQRENSAGNTIYF.

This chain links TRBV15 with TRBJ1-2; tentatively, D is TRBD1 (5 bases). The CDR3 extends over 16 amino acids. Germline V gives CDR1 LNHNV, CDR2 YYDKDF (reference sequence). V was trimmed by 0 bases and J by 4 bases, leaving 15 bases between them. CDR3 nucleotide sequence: TGTGCCACCAGCAGAGATCAGGCAGCAGGGATCTATGGCTACACCTTC. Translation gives CATSRDQAAGIYGYTF.